The clone carrying this T cell receptor (beta chain) was counted a single time. Antigen unknown. The data were taken from a study of T and B cells in COVID-19 patients. Study in general: Median age was about 35 years in the recovered cohort and 67 years in the active-infection cohort. Critical illness requiring mechanical ventilation or extracorporeal membrane oxygenation affected about 55% of the roughly 20 active-infection patients.

Whole-study findings and limits: Highly clonal in active COVID-19, TRB repertoires exceeded healthy-donor diversity and richness at recovery. Of approximately 2,400 TCR clusters found only in the recovered cohort, a few dozen had low generation probability.

TRB was amplified from around 250-500 ng of blood genomic DNA. TRB rearrangements were amplified by multiplex PCR with BIOMED2 TRB-A/B primers. Each CDR3 protein gets one entry after TCRdb re-called the multiplex PCR reads with MiXCR. This sample has 20,000 to 30,000 distinct CDR3 sequences, with 32% found just once. CDR3 size: 16 residues. V dropped 3 bases and J dropped 4 bases, with 17 bases sitting between them. Germline lookup yields CDR1 MNHNS and CDR2 SASEGT. The V call is TRBV6-1, the J call TRBJ2-3; a possible D gene is TRBD1 (5 bases). The source is a human donor who had recovered from COVID-19. Sample: blood. The CDR3 DNA is TGTGCCAGCAGTGAGCCAGGCAGGGCGATCCCAGATACGCAGTATTTT. Amino acid sequence: CASSEPGRAIPDTQYF.